The text below deals with one T cell receptor beta chain. What antigen it recognizes has not been identified. No much larger clonotype is one base removed from it; base qualities were not supplied. The sample is drawn from a study of cytomegalovirus exposure and HLA in healthy donors (dated by TCRdb to 2016 to 2017). With regard to the full study: An earlier analysis of 550 to 700 of the donors reported 250 to 300 Gb of sequence data and more than 90 million unique TCR beta sequences from around 200 million T cells. The later analysis used no new phenotypic data to find candidate immune exposures, relying instead on TCR beta sequences and their occurrence across donors. Of the 350 to 450 genotyped donors, approximately 80% fell in the genetic ancestry cluster associated with self-reported Caucasian donors. A later genetic analysis took genome-wide SNP genotypes for about 55% of the 666 donors and used that subset as a discovery cohort. Among approximately 370 genotyped donors of the cohort, an average of approximately 240,000 unique TCR beta nucleotide sequences was sequenced per donor, of which about 18% were non-productive. Donor age, sex, ethnicity and CMV serostatus were compiled together with the repertoire data. Class I and class II HLA loci were covered by the typing at four-digit resolution. In addition to the first cohort of hundreds of subjects, a separate validation cohort of approximately 110 different subjects was used. In a later analysis, previously published TCR beta repertoires from 550 to 750 donors were re-analyzed and high-resolution HLA genotyping was added so that TCR occurrence patterns could be studied. In an earlier analysis of 550 to 700 of the donors, high-throughput TCR beta sequencing was used to judge whether each TCR beta V gene segment behaved as functional or pseudogenic. Because of strong linkage in the cohort, roughly 5 DR-DQ haplotypes were treated as single units for association and clustering. Every repertoire in the discovery cohort had been generated on one and the same sequencing platform. The study was designed to test whether signatures of past pathogen exposure could be identified by cataloging public T cell receptors. The number of donors typed differed by locus, with roughly 620-640 for A, B, C, DRB1 and DQB1, roughly 520 for DQA1, 600 to 610 for DPA1, and over 400 for DPB1. Roughly 320 gigabases of sequencing data and roughly 80 million unique TCR sequences made up an early release that covered approximately 650 HLA-typed donors. The study used immunosequencing to profile the T cell repertoires of approximately 630 subjects and linked those repertoires to cytomegalovirus serostatus. To predict cytomegalovirus infection status, the study combined high-throughput TCR immunosequencing, statistical association of individual TCRs with disease status, and machine learning.

V has 0 bases trimmed and J has 6 bases trimmed; junction bases matching no gene number 4. CDR1 and CDR2 (MNHGY, SAAAGT) derive from the germline V gene. Including the terminal cysteine and phenylalanine, the CDR3 comprises 16 residues. Only CDR3 DNA is held: 48 bases, read in frame from base 1. The research as a whole found: Linkage disequilibrium might explain the correlated functional status among segregating V segments, but an unknown experimental factor could not be ruled out. For the cohort, immune exposure information was limited to CMV serostatus. The presence/absence analyses assumed that sequencing depth was roughly uniform across donors, and that assumption may not be true. Because some donors lacked HLA typing at each locus, the association tests relied only on the typed subset. In this cohort, only TCR beta chains were sequenced, and detectable features were limited by the absence of alpha or paired-chain data. Several of the top co-occurrence clusters appeared to be linked to parvovirus B19, influenza, CMV and Epstein-Barr virus, according to a later analysis. A further reported finding was that TCR beta sequences accurately predicted the HLA-A and HLA-B alleles for most subjects in the first cohort. While some public TCRs were present in many individuals, most TCR sequences turned up only very rarely across donors. Some IMGT-functional V segments, including TRBV6-2 and TRBV6-3, could not be distinguished by the 87-base-pair reads and were therefore excluded. The earlier analysis of 450 to 700 of the donors excluded seventeen rarely observed V segments, including chromosome 9 orphons, because counts were too low. The sequencing pipeline was judged likely to have produced a cluster of highly shared sequence variants as a technical artifact. According to a later analysis, most CMV-associated TCR beta chains appeared to be HLA-restricted, and the HLA associations seemed to be driven largely by CMV exposure. It was suggested by the authors that the approach could potentially be generalized to other disease states and immunological phenotypes. The study listed 150 to 200 TCR beta chains as associated with cytomegalovirus. According to a later analysis, TCR association rates differed among HLA loci, with DRB1 alleles showing the most associated TCRs and HLA-C alleles showing the fewest. Strong co-occurrence of HLA alleles, especially DR and DQ, made assigning TCR associations to individual alleles difficult. Compared with the approximately 710-donor mean, donors in an Asian-associated ancestry cluster had fewer N-insertions in productive TCRs, according to a later genetic analysis. An earlier analysis of approximately 500 of the donors showed that most TCR beta V segments appeared in productive rearrangements either about 87% or about 30% of the time, which broadly matched IMGT annotations. Specific HLA alleles were associated with over 15,000 TCR beta sequences at a false discovery rate of 0.05 in a later analysis. The classifier was reported to diagnose cytomegalovirus status with high specificity and sensitivity in both the original and validation cohorts. In a later analysis, HLA-associated TCR beta chains were found to be more clonally expanded and to have lower generation probabilities than equally common non-associated chains. An association between a missense DCLRE1C variant and V-gene and J-gene trimming of TCR beta chains was found in a later genetic analysis and replicated in an independent cohort. In vitro tests confirmed that three of the cytomegalovirus-associated TCR beta chains recognize cytomegalovirus antigens.

The cohort consisted of hundreds of healthy bone marrow donors. At the time of sampling, every cohort member was nominally healthy, though immune exposures that went unrecorded were likely present. The donor was CMV seronegative and belonged to the group of under 400 seronegative cohort members. A peripheral blood sample was provided by each donor, and peripheral blood mononuclear cells were used for TCR beta sequencing. Genomic DNA extraction from the blood cell samples was performed with the Qiagen DNeasy Blood Extraction Kit. Library method: the immunoSEQ multiplex PCR assay. For the multiplex PCR, a mixture combining 60 forward primers for TCR Vbeta segments and 13 reverse primers for TCR Jbeta segments was used. A multiplex PCR assay on genomic DNA amplified the CDR3 region of rearranged TCR beta genes. The amplified TCR beta libraries were sequenced on the Illumina HiSeq System as 87-base-pair reads. Under the source paper's analysis protocol: A later analysis counted 65 million to 90 million unique TCR beta chains across the 550 to 750 repertoires, and roughly 9.9 million of these chains were shared by at least two donors. A nearest-neighbor algorithm error-corrected the raw reads and collapsed the reads into unique sequences, merging closely related sequences to remove PCR and sequencing errors. V, D and J gene segments were assigned by aligning CDR3 sequences to IMGT reference sequences. For a sequence to be retained, a match of at least six nucleotides to both a V gene segment and a J gene segment was required. Rearrangements were called productive when the CDR3 lacked stop codons and stayed in frame with V and J; all others were non-productive. CDR3 was defined according to IMGT convention as the region running from the second conserved V-encoded cysteine to the conserved J-encoded phenylalanine. Sequences without an unambiguous match to a single V gene segment were excluded from the earlier analysis of over 500 of the donors. An earlier analysis of 587 of the donors classified V segments as functional when productive rearrangements were above 56.7% and as segregating when the standard deviation between donors was above 5%. To diagnose cytomegalovirus status from the catalog of TCR beta chain sequences, a statistical classification framework was built. V and J gene assignment, in a later analysis, came from comparing TCR nucleotide sequences with IMGT/GENE-DB human TR gene sequences. The TCRdist pipeline was used in a later analysis to assign CDR3 sequences and most-parsimonious VDJ recombination scenarios. In a later analysis, each TCR beta chain was defined by its CDR3 amino acid sequence together with its V-gene family, and reads lacking a unique V-gene family were excluded. A later analysis removed 500 to 600 highly shared, low-generation-probability nucleotide sequences to deal with suspected cross-contamination and a sequencing artifact. In a later analysis, a clonal expansion index for each public chain was calculated from normalized within-repertoire ranks of inferred template counts. In a later analysis, generation probabilities were computed using a VDJ recombination model fitted to out-of-frame rearrangements, and the results were checked against IGoR. Hypergeometric tests were used in a later analysis to score TCR-TCR, TCR-HLA and TCR-CMV co-occurrence, with a repertoire-size bias correction applied to the TCR pairs. To estimate false discovery rates, a later analysis permuted the HLA or CMV assignments 20 times. In a later analysis, co-occurring TCRs were grouped with DBSCAN, and TCRdist sequence similarity was added when clustering was performed within HLA-allele-positive subsets. Repertoires with fewer than 30,000 or more than 120,000 public chains were left out of co-occurrence clustering, as were five repertoires with anomalous nucleotide sharing. Here the immuneACCESS table is served through TCRdb, limited to in-frame sequences with V and J called. Missing clones are a known gap in these copies; in checked studies unresolved V genes cover under half, and the rest lacks a known reason. V, J and clone size were drawn from that table, and D and trimming were deduced from the DNA. Present in this sample are tens of thousands of clones, roughly 80% of which were seen just once. Just under 3% of the sample is taken by the ten largest.

Recombination joined TRBV6-8 with TRBJ2-2; 10 junctional bases match TRBD2. The sequence came from a woman aged 25 to 39 in good health and CMV-seronegative. The specimen was PBMCs. The DNA is TGTGCCAGCAGTTACTCTAGCGGGGGGATAGCCGGGGAGCTGTTTTTT. Its product reads: CASSYSSGGIAGELFF.